One sample yielded the 22 T cell receptor beta chains listed below, sequenced in a study of cytomegalovirus exposure and HLA in healthy donors. Primers: 60 Vbeta forward and 13 Jbeta reverse. Clones were sequenced by immunoSEQ multiplex PCR, and TCRdb holds only the in-frame ones, with some missing. The data show 200,000 to 250,000 clones, with approximately 80% seen just once and about 3% held by the top ten. Material for sequencing was PBMCs. These receptors were collected from a man younger than 40 in good health and CMV-seronegative.

V and J are TRBV6-5 and TRBJ2-7, with 7 bases matching TRBD1. The CDR3 spans 15 residues. The J segment lost 1 base and the V segment lost 4 bases, leaving 7 bases of the junction unmatched. CDR1 is MNHEY, CDR2 SVGAGI, per germline. CDR3 DNA sequence: TGTGCCAGCAGTTCCCGAAGACAGGGTTCCTACGAGCAGTACTTC. Encoded protein: CASSSRRQGSYEQYF.

The rearrangement links TRBV27 to TRBJ1-4; no firm D call. Trimming cost V 0 bases and J 11 bases, with 10 bases left between them. Germline V lookup: CDR1 MNHEY, CDR2 SMNVEV (reference sequence). The CDR3 has 13 amino acids. In nucleotides, the CDR3 is TGTGCCAGCAGTTTATCGCGGACTTTTAAACTGTTTTTT. Translation: CASSLSRTFKLFF.

The CDR3 sequence is CASSGRGPTGELFF. The CDR3, as DNA: TGTGCCAGCAGCGGCAGGGGGCCCACCGGGGAGCTGTTTTTT. This rearrangement joins TRBV7-2 to TRBJ2-2; 8 bases line up with TRBD1. Germline V gene data show CDR1 as SGHTA and CDR2 as FQGNSA. The CDR3 has 14 amino acids. V dropped 5 bases and J dropped 4; count of bases not matched to a gene: 3. Drawing the rest from reference TRBV7-2 and TRBJ2-2, the complete variable domain is GAGVSQSPSNKVTEKGKDVELRCDPISGHTALYWYRQSLGQGLEFLIYFQGNSAPDKSGLPSDRFSAERTGGSVSTLTIQRTQQEDSAVYLCASSGRGPTGELFFGEGSRLTVL.

V usage is TRBV6-5 and J usage is TRBJ1-1; TRBD1 matches at 7 bases. Looked up from germline, CDR1 is MNHEY and CDR2 is SVGAGI. The CDR3 has 13 residues. Germline trimming cut 2 bases from V and 5 bases from J; bases unmatched to any gene: 2. The CDR3 loop reads CASSYTGVTEAFF. CDR3 in DNA: TGTGCCAGCAGTTACACAGGGGTAACTGAAGCTTTCTTT.

This clone was counted only a few times. This chain links TRBV6-1 with TRBJ1-2; maybe TRBD1 (5 bases). The germline V and J ends were trimmed by 3 bases and 5 bases, with 10 bases remaining between them. Per the germline V gene, CDR1 is MNHNS and CDR2 is SASEGT. The CDR3 spans 13 residues. DNA of the CDR3: TGTGCCAGCAGTGACAGGGTTTGGTATGGCTACACCTTC. It translates to CASSDRVWYGYTF.

The CDR3 region is CASRSTGWREQYF. As DNA, the CDR3 is TGTGCCAGCAGGTCGACGGGGTGGCGGGAGCAGTACTTC. J is TRBJ2-7 and V is TRBV6-5; the D gene is possibly TRBD2 (5 bases). The germline CDR1 and CDR2 sequences are MNHEY and SVGAGI. V was shortened by 6 bases and J by 7 bases, with 16 bases between the two germline ends. The CDR3 runs to 13 residues.

This clone was observed once. V gene TRBV15 combines with J gene TRBJ1-2; no reliable D call. Germline CDR1 LNHNV, CDR2 YYDKDF (reference sequence). Trimming took 0 bases from V and 4 from J, leaving 6 bases between them. The CDR3 extends over 13 amino acids. This chain's CDR3 is CATSRDEAYGYTF. The CDR3 DNA reads as TGTGCCACCAGCAGAGATGAGGCCTATGGCTACACCTTC.

This clone showed up just once. The chain has TRBV7-2 and TRBJ2-1, with D tentatively TRBD1 (7 bases). This CDR3 has 16 residues. The ends were cut back, 2 bases at V and 0 bases at J, with 11 bases in the middle. Germline assignment: CDR1 SGHTA and CDR2 FQGNSA. The DNA for the CDR3 is TGTGCCAGCAGCTTACAGGGGGGCTACTCCTACAATGAGCAGTTCTTC. Its translation: CASSLQGGYSYNEQFF.

DNA for the CDR3: TGTGCCAGCAGCTTAGGGCAGGGGAATCAGCCCCAGCATTTT. Translating it yields CASSLGQGNQPQHF. The chain joins TRBV13 to TRBJ1-5, with a possible D match to TRBD1 (6 bases). Trimming cost V 0 bases and J 4 bases, with 7 bases left between them. The CDR3 contains 14 residues. CDR1 is PRHDT, CDR2 FYEKMQ, per germline (reference sequence).

The genes are TRBV28 and TRBJ2-7; possibly TRBD2 for D (6 bases). Germline V lookup: CDR1 MDHEN, CDR2 SYDVKM. This CDR3 contains 15 residues. Trimming cost V 2 bases and J 2 bases, with 13 bases left between them. In nucleotides, the CDR3 is TGTGCCAGCAGTTTAAGACAGCCGGGGGCCTACGAGCAGTACTTC. This translates into CASSLRQPGAYEQYF.

Concerning this clone: One junction end disagrees with the germline gene, perhaps due to a read error. The chain joins TRBV19 to TRBJ2-1, with a weak D call TRBD1 (5 bases). CDR3 length equals 11 residues. In germline, CDR1 is LNHDA, CDR2 SQIVND (reference sequence). The CDR3 sequence is CASSIPGTRVF. The CDR3 nucleotides are TGTGCCAGTAGTATCCCGGGCACCAGGGTCTTC.

V gene TRBV11-2 combines with J gene TRBJ1-4; D ambiguous. There are 15 residues in the CDR3. V gave up 1 base and J gave up 7 bases, with 13 bases separating them. CDR1 and CDR2 from the germline V gene are SGHAT and FQNNGV. In nucleotides, the CDR3 is TGTGCCAGCAGCTTAGGTGTCCTACTAAGTGAAAAACTGTTTTTT. Translating it yields CASSLGVLLSEKLFF. Variable domain in full (rest from reference TRBV11-2 and TRBJ1-4): EAGVAQSPRYKIIEKRQSVAFWCNPISGHATLYWYQQILGQGPKLLIQFQNNGVVDDSQLPKDRFSAERLKGVDSTLKIQPAKLEDSAVYLCASSLGVLLSEKLFFGSGTQLSVL.

The V and J genes are TRBV5-5 and TRBJ1-2; D is possibly TRBD1 (6 bases). Trimming took 4 bases from V and 3 from J, leaving 13 bases between them. The CDR3 loop spans 14 amino acids. Germline V gene sequence: CDR1 SGHKS, CDR2 YYEKEE (reference sequence). The CDR3 spells CASSQNREYYGYTF. For the CDR3, the DNA is TGTGCCAGCAGCCAGAACAGGGAGTACTATGGCTACACCTTC.

The chain has TRBV29-1 and TRBJ1-1, with 8 bases fitting TRBD1. CDR3 length: 15 amino acids. In germline, CDR1 is SQVTM, CDR2 ANQGSEA. V lost 7 bases to trimming and J lost 3 bases; unmatched junction nucleotides: 13. This chain's CDR3 is CSAFWGQARDTEAFF. CDR3 nucleotide sequence: TGCAGCGCTTTCTGGGGACAGGCTCGGGACACTGAAGCTTTCTTT. Full variable domain (remainder filled in from reference TRBV29-1 and TRBJ1-1): SAVISQKPSRDICQRGTSLTIQCQVDSQVTMMFWYRQQPGQSLTLIATANQGSEATYESGFVIDKFPISRPNLTFSTLTVSNMSPEDSSIYLCSAFWGQARDTEAFFGQGTRLTVV.

The chain carries TRBV7-8 and TRBJ1-6; 10 bases are shared with TRBD1. The CDR3 consists of 15 residues. From germline, CDR1 is SGHVS and CDR2 FQNEAQ. After removal of 5 bases from V and 12 bases from J, the junction contained 10 bases not matched to a gene. The CDR3 coding sequence is TGTGCCAGCAGCGCTAAGACAGGGGGCGAAGTACCCCTCCACTTT. Amino acid sequence: CASSAKTGGEVPLHF. Combining the CDR3 with reference TRBV7-8 and TRBJ1-6 gives the whole variable domain GAGVSQSPRYKVAKRGQDVALRCDPISGHVSLFWYQQALGQGPEFLTYFQNEAQLDKSGLPSDRFFAERPEGSVSTLKIQRTQQEDSAVYLCASSAKTGGEVPLHFGNGTRLTVT.

The J gene is TRBJ2-3, the V gene TRBV4-3, with 10 bases matching TRBD2. J lost 2 bases, V lost 4 bases, and 6 bases had no gene match. The CDR3 runs 16 residues. Germline V gives CDR1 LGHNA, CDR2 YSLEER. This CDR3 is CASSLSLAGTTDTQYF. Here the CDR3 DNA reads TGCGCCAGCAGCCTTTCACTAGCGGGAACCACAGATACGCAGTATTTT.

The chain links TRBV2 to TRBJ2-1; TRBD2 matches at 7 bases. After removal of 2 bases from V and 0 bases from J, the junction contained 10 bases not matched to a gene. CDR1 SNHLY and CDR2 FYNNEI come from the germline V gene. CDR3 length equals 18 residues. This CDR3 reads CASSEKRGPPSSYNEQFF. The DNA for the CDR3 is TGTGCCAGCAGTGAAAAGCGGGGACCCCCGAGCTCCTACAATGAGCAGTTCTTC.

The chain is built from TRBV2 and TRBJ1-1; 9 nucleotides match TRBD1. The CDR3 length is 15 residues. CDR1 SNHLY and CDR2 FYNNEI come from the germline V gene. Trimming at V came to 4 bases and at J to 3 bases, leaving 6 bases not matched to a gene. CDR3 in amino acids: CASSGDREGDTEAFF. The CDR3 coding sequence is TGTGCCAGCAGTGGGGACAGGGAGGGGGACACTGAAGCTTTCTTT.

The chain combines TRBV7-9 with TRBJ1-5; 8 nucleotides agree with TRBD1. Germline V lookup: CDR1 SEHNR, CDR2 FQNEAQ (reference sequence). This CDR3 region has 14 residues. The J segment lost 2 bases and the V segment lost 5 bases, leaving 2 bases of the junction unmatched. In nucleotides, the CDR3 is TGTGCCAGCAGCGAACAGGGGGGCAATCAGCCCCAGCATTTT. Translated, it gives CASSEQGGNQPQHF.

The rearrangement uses TRBV9 and TRBJ2-1; 7 nucleotides agree with TRBD2. This CDR3 spans 17 amino acids. Germline V gene sequence: CDR1 SGDLS, CDR2 YYNGEE. The J segment lost 0 bases and the V segment lost 0 bases, leaving 6 bases of the junction unmatched. The CDR3 coding sequence is TGTGCCAGCAGCGTAGGTCCCGGGGGGATCTCCTACAATGAGCAGTTCTTC. Translation gives CASSVGPGGISYNEQFF. Supplemented by reference TRBV9 and TRBJ2-1, the full variable domain reads DSGVTQTPKHLITATGQRVTLRCSPRSGDLSVYWYQQSLDQGLQFLIQYYNGEERAKGNILERFSAQQFPDLHSELNLSSLELGDSALYFCASSVGPGGISYNEQFFGPGTRLTVL.

The genes are TRBV7-3 and TRBJ2-7; possibly TRBD1 for D (6 bases). Germline V CDR1 and CDR2: SGHTA, FQGTGA. Trimming took off 8 bases at V and 0 bases at J, with 11 bases between the two ends. This CDR3 comprises 13 residues. The CDR3 loop reads CASVRDNSYEQYF. In DNA, the CDR3 is TGTGCCAGCGTCCGGGACAACTCCTACGAGCAGTACTTC.

J is TRBJ1-2 and V is TRBV19, with no clear D. In germline, CDR1 is LNHDA, CDR2 SQIVND (reference sequence). The CDR3 has 14 amino acids. V gave up 5 bases and J gave up 5 bases, with 15 bases separating them. The CDR3 DNA sequence: TGTGCCAGTAGTCTTATAGCAACCTTTTATGGCTACACCTTC. Its protein is CASSLIATFYGYTF.